This entry features one TCR beta chain sequence. Antigen specificity is unknown. This specimen belongs to a study of CD4 T cells in relation to SARS-CoV-2 and coronaviruses. Unexposed donor CD4+ T cells date from about 2011-2018, before the COVID-19 pandemic. Isolation of CD4+ T cells took place after nine to ten days in culture. TCRdb's table, derived via immunoSEQ multiplex PCR, lists solely in-frame clones and lacks some. The table shows some 20,000 clones, with around four fifths occurring only once. This CDR3 contains 15 residues. Material: CD4+ T cells from PBMCs, cultured in vitro. This chain links TRBV12-2 with TRBJ2-1. TRBV12-2 is a documented pseudogene. The TCR sequence derives from a human donor in good health. Here the CDR3 reads CASRLEYRPRNEQFF. CDR3 DNA: TGTGCAAGTCGCTTAGAGTATCGGCCACGCAATGAGCAGTTCTTC.